This TCR beta chain was identified during a study of cytomegalovirus exposure and HLA in healthy donors. Germline-derived CDR1 and CDR2 are SEHNR and FQNEAQ (reference sequence). The ends lost 2 bases at V and 5 bases at J; junction bases unmatched: 5. The CDR3 has 15 amino acids. The PCR had 60 Vbeta and 13 Jbeta primers. Assay: immunoSEQ multiplex PCR; the TCRdb copy retains only in-frame clones and omits some. In all, the sample yields under 200,000 clones. Sequencing input: PBMCs. This clonotype was sampled from a woman younger than 35 in good health and CMV-seropositive. The chain is built from TRBV7-9 and TRBJ1-4; 7 positions match TRBD1. The CDR3, as DNA: TGTGCCAGCAGCTTACCGGGACAGATGAATGAAAAACTGTTTTTT. It specifies CASSLPGQMNEKLFF.